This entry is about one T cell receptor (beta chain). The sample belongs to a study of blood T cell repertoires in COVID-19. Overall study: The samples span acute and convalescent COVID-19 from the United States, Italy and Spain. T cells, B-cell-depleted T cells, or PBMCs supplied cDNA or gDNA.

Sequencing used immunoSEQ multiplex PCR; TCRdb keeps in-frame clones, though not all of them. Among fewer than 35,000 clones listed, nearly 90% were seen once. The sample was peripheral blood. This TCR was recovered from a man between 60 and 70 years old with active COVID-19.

CDR3 sequence: CASSPRGGGGAWETQYF. CDR3 nucleotides: TGTGCCAGCAGCCCCCGAGGCGGAGGAGGGGCCTGGGAGACCCAGTACTTC. This chain joins TRBV5-6 and TRBJ2-5, with TRBD2 as a possible D gene (6 bases). Germline CDR1 SGHDT, CDR2 YYEEEE. The length of the CDR3 is 17 residues. V shed 4 bases and J shed 5 bases, with 24 bases lying between them. Full variable domain (missing parts from reference TRBV5-6 and TRBJ2-5): DAGVTQSPTHLIKTRGQQVTLRCSPKSGHDTVSWYQQALGQGPQFIFQYYEEEERQRGNFPDRFSGHQFPNYSSELNVNALLLGDSALYLCASSPRGGGGAWETQYFGPGTRLLVL.